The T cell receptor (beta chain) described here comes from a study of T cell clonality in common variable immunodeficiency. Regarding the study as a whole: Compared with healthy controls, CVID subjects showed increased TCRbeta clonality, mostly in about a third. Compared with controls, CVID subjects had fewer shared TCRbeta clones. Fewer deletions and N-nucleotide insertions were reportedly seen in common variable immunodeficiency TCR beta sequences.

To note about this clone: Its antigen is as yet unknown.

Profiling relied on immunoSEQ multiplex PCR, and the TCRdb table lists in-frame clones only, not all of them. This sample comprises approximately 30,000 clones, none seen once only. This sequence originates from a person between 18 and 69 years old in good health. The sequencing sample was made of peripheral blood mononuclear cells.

CDR3 region: CASSETSGGAETQYF. The CDR3 bases that were read are TGTGCCAGCAGTGAGACTAGCGGGGGGGCAGAGACT. The genes are TRBV6-4 and TRBJ2-4; 14 positions agree with TRBD2. The read ends 3 residues before the CDR3 terminus; that terminus is restored from the germline J gene. Germline CDR1 reads MRHNA; CDR2 reads SNTAGT. The CDR3 runs to 15 residues.